The sequence of this T cell receptor (beta chain) was determined in a study of shared clonotypes between healthy human individuals. V dropped 5 bases and J dropped 3; count of bases not matched to a gene: 7. The CDR3 length is 15 residues. Per germline, CDR1 SGHVS and CDR2 FNYEAQ. Sequencing was performed with immunoSEQ multiplex PCR; in TCRdb, only in-frame clones are kept and a portion is missing. Among 600,000 to 750,000 clones listed, 72% were seen once. General observations from the study: The genetic and exposure-history diversity represented was limited by few donors. For naive CD4 cells, 4% to 6% of clonotypes were shared across four donors.

This clone was counted between two and nine times. Its antigen remains unidentified. This chain joins TRBV7-6 and TRBJ2-5; 9 nucleotides align to TRBD1. The TCR comes from a woman aged 25 to 39 in good health. Specimen: memory CD4+ T cells sorted from blood. Described subset: CD45RA-negative fraction. CDR3 sequence: CASSGGTGREETQYF. The CDR3 nucleotides are TGTGCCAGCAGCGGGGGGACAGGGCGGGAAGAGACCCAGTACTTC.